The 4 T cell receptor beta chains in this list originate from one sample, sequenced in a study of blood T cell repertoires in COVID-19. Sequencing was performed with immunoSEQ multiplex PCR; in TCRdb, only in-frame clones are kept and a portion is missing. The sample holds around 300,000 clones; around nine tenths are singletons and the top ten take 6% to 7%. Material: peripheral blood. These receptors were obtained from a woman aged 25 to 39 with COVID-19, enrolled during active disease.

The chain links TRBV28 to TRBJ1-2, with D perhaps matching TRBD1 (6 bases). V lost 3 bases to trimming and J lost 5 bases, with 13 bases between them. The CDR3 loop spans 14 amino acids. The germline CDR1 and CDR2 sequences are MDHEN and SYDVKM. CDR3 region: CASSFEGVGYGYTF. In DNA form, the CDR3 reads TGTGCCAGCAGTTTTGAGGGGGTAGGATATGGCTACACCTTC.

The rearrangement joins TRBV30 to TRBJ1-5; D possibly corresponds to TRBD1 (5 bases). The CDR3 totals 13 residues. With 0 bases removed from V and 9 bases from J, the gap between germline ends came to 12 bases. Germline loops: CDR1 GTSNPN, CDR2 SVGIG (reference sequence). CDR3 bases: TGTGCCTGGAGTGTAGAACAGGCGAGGCCCCAGCATTTT. This gives the protein CAWSVEQARPQHF.

The chain links TRBV4-2 to TRBJ1-5; D is uncertain. Germline loops: CDR1 LGHNA, CDR2 YNFKEQ. Trimming stripped 5 bases from V and 0 bases from J, with 11 bases between. CDR3 length equals 15 residues. CDR3 region: CASSARLDSNQPQHF. CDR3 nucleotides: TGTGCCAGCAGCGCTCGCTTAGATAGCAATCAGCCCCAGCATTTT.

The chain combines TRBV2 with TRBJ2-5; 9 positions agree with TRBD1. This CDR3 spans 15 amino acids. Germline trimming cut 5 bases from V and 5 bases from J; bases unmatched to any gene: 9. Germline-derived CDR1 and CDR2 are SNHLY and FYNNEI. The CDR3, as DNA: TGTGCCAGCAGTTCGGACAGGGGTTTGATGGAGACCCAGTACTTC. This gives the protein CASSSDRGLMETQYF.